The present T cell receptor beta chain was sequenced within a study of beta chain features in type 1 diabetes. This clone was counted only a few times. A sort by CD45RO/CCR7/CD25/CD127/CD95/CD27 yielded CD4+ naive, central memory, regulatory and stem cell-like memory cells. The investigators reverse transcribed all of the isolated RNA, so they sequenced expressed TCRB transcripts. Libraries were prepared by immunoSEQ multiplex PCR; TCRdb keeps only in-frame clonotypes and omits some of them. Here the sample spans around 500,000 clones, about an eighth being singletons. This CDR3 is built from 16 residues. V lost 4 bases to trimming and J lost 5 bases; unmatched junction nucleotides: 7. The germline V gene has CDR1 LGHNA and CDR2 YNFKEQ.

The rearrangement links TRBV4-2 to TRBJ2-1; TRBD1 aligns across 11 bases. The source material was naive CD4+ T cells from blood. The sequence was obtained from a woman between 18 and 29 years old in good health. The CDR3 spells CASSRSGQGADNEQFF. The CDR3 DNA reads as TGTGCCAGCAGCCGGTCCGGACAGGGGGCGGACAATGAGCAGTTCTTC.